Each of the 12 T cell receptor beta chains below was sequenced from the same sample in a study of cytomegalovirus exposure and HLA in healthy donors. TCRdb's table, derived via immunoSEQ multiplex PCR, lists solely in-frame clones and lacks some. The data contain about 160,000 clones, roughly 90% of them singletons. The sample was PBMCs. The source of these receptors is a woman aged 18-30 years in good health and CMV-seronegative.

The chain links TRBV14 to TRBJ2-1; 8 positions agree with TRBD2. Germline CDR1 reads SGHDN; CDR2 reads FVKESK. There are 15 residues in the CDR3. V lost 4 bases, J lost 4 bases, and 6 bases stayed unmatched. DNA of the CDR3: TGTGCCAGCAGCCGAAGGACTAGCAGATACAATGAGCAGTTCTTC. Translating it yields CASSRRTSRYNEQFF.

The rearrangement uses TRBV5-6 and TRBJ1-4; 7 nucleotides match TRBD1. This CDR3 is 17 amino acids long. The germline CDR1 and CDR2 sequences are SGHDT and YYEEEE. The ends lost 0 bases at V and 8 bases at J; junction bases unmatched: 13. CDR3 sequence reads: CASSLAERGGVGEKLFF. CDR3 bases: TGTGCCAGCAGCTTGGCCGAAAGAGGGGGCGTAGGAGAAAAACTGTTTTTT.

CDR3 sequence: CASSLAGGSYEQYF. DNA for the CDR3: TGTGCCAGCAGCTTAGCCGGGGGGTCCTACGAGCAGTACTTC. The rearrangement uses TRBV7-6 and TRBJ2-7; 7 bases map to TRBD2. With 0 bases clipped from V and 1 base from J, the junction kept 0 bases outside the gene matches. The germline V gene encodes CDR1 SGHVS and CDR2 FNYEAQ. This CDR3 region has 14 residues.

V usage is TRBV6-1 and J usage is TRBJ1-1; D remains ambiguous. The CDR3 runs 13 residues. Germline CDR1 and CDR2: MNHNS and SASEGT. V lost 3 bases to trimming and J lost 1 base, with 6 bases between them. The CDR3 spells CASSEGRNTEAFF. CDR3 nucleotide sequence: TGTGCCAGCAGTGAGGGCCGGAACACTGAAGCTTTCTTT.

The genes are TRBV18 and TRBJ1-5; weak D call: TRBD1 (5 bases). Trimming cost V 6 bases and J 6 bases, with 9 bases left between them. The germline V gene has CDR1 KGHSH and CDR2 LQKENI. The CDR3 covers 12 residues. The CDR3 coding sequence is TGTGCCAGCTCCTCCGGGGGTCAGCCCCAGCATTTT. Translating gives CASSSGGQPQHF.

The chain links TRBV18 to TRBJ1-1, with 7 positions matching TRBD1. CDR3 length equals 14 residues. Germline CDR1 KGHSH, CDR2 LQKENI. V shed 3 bases and J 0 bases; nucleotides not matched to a gene: 1. This CDR3 is CASSPGTVNTEAFF. The CDR3 nucleotides read TGTGCCAGCTCACCCGGGACAGTGAACACTGAAGCTTTCTTT.

This clone was observed at least ten times. The J gene is TRBJ2-1, the V gene TRBV19, with 8 bases matching TRBD2. Unmatched junction bases numbered 12, after V lost 5 bases and J lost 9 bases. The CDR3 consists of 15 residues. Germline CDR1 reads LNHDA; CDR2 reads SQIVND (reference sequence). The CDR3 protein is CASSFRTSLGAEQFF. In DNA form, the CDR3 reads TGTGCCAGTAGTTTCAGGACTAGCCTCGGGGCTGAGCAGTTCTTC.

V usage is TRBV7-3 and J usage is TRBJ2-5; possible D gene TRBD2, 6 bases. The CDR3 extends over 16 amino acids. Trimming pared 5 bases from V and 6 bases from J, leaving 22 bases between. Germline loops: CDR1 SGHTA, CDR2 FQGTGA. The CDR3 loop is CASSPVGDSAVKTQYF. The CDR3, as DNA: TGTGCCAGCAGCCCAGTAGGGGACTCTGCCGTAAAGACCCAGTACTTC.

The genes are TRBV7-2 and TRBJ2-3; 10 bases are shared with TRBD1. V lost 4 bases and J lost 2; bases outside the gene matches: 9. In germline, CDR1 is SGHTA, CDR2 FQGNSA. The CDR3 runs 17 residues. CDR3 sequence (DNA): TGTGCCAGCAGCTCTCTACCGGGACAGGGGCCCACAGATACGCAGTATTTT. Protein: CASSSLPGQGPTDTQYF.

This clone was observed a single time. The chain combines TRBV2 with TRBJ1-2; TRBD1 is a possible D gene (6 bases). CDR1 SNHLY and CDR2 FYNNEI come from the germline V gene. The CDR3 is 13 amino acids. Trimming shortened V by 6 bases and J by 2 bases, and 10 bases separated the two germline ends. This CDR3 reads CASSQGGNYGYTF. CDR3 nucleotide sequence: TGTGCCAGCAGCCAAGGGGGAAACTATGGCTACACCTTC.

This clone was recorded a few times. The rearrangement links TRBV9 to TRBJ2-2; TRBD1 matches 7 bases. The trim removed 4 bases at V and 1 base at J, leaving 1 base unmatched. The CDR3 sequence is 14 residues long. CDR1 is SGDLS, CDR2 YYNGEE, per germline. Here the CDR3 reads CASSRQGNTGELFF. CDR3 sequence (DNA): TGTGCCAGCAGCCGACAGGGGAACACCGGGGAGCTGTTTTTT. Based on the CDR3 plus reference TRBV9 and TRBJ2-2, the full variable domain is DSGVTQTPKHLITATGQRVTLRCSPRSGDLSVYWYQQSLDQGLQFLIQYYNGEERAKGNILERFSAQQFPDLHSELNLSSLELGDSALYFCASSRQGNTGELFFGEGSRLTVL.

J is TRBJ1-4 and V is TRBV4-3, with D possibly TRBD1 on 6 matching bases. The CDR3 is made up of 15 amino acids. V was pared by 3 bases and J by 6 bases, with 14 bases between. The V gene's germline CDR1 is LGHNA and CDR2 YSLEER. CDR3 nucleotides: TGCGCCAGCAGCCAGGAGCGGGACACCTATGAAAAACTGTTTTTT. Residues: CASSQERDTYEKLFF.